Listed below are T cell receptor beta chains from one sample, sequenced in a study of blood T cell repertoires in COVID-19. Generated by immunoSEQ multiplex PCR, the TCRdb table keeps only in-frame clones and is missing some. This table has hundreds of thousands of clones, under 90% appearing once. The sequencing sample was made of PBMCs or T cells enriched from blood (not recorded which). Receptors were obtained from a woman in her twenties or thirties with acute COVID-19. CDR3s include the opening cysteine and the closing phenylalanine or tryptophan. Fields, in order: clone size, V gene, J gene, CDR3 protein. Clone size, where shown, is once, few, many, or a class for clones that have expanded.

abundance: NA; v_gene: TRBV28; j_gene: TRBJ2-7; CDR3aa: CASSFGGTGTYEQYF
abundance: NA; v_gene: TRBV5-1; j_gene: TRBJ2-1; CDR3aa: CASSFTGYSYNEQFF
abundance: NA; v_gene: TRBV6-5; j_gene: TRBJ1-5; CDR3aa: CASSLSNQPQHF
abundance: NA; v_gene: TRBV5-1; j_gene: TRBJ2-7; CDR3aa: CASSFLDYEQYF
abundance: NA; v_gene: TRBV7-9; j_gene: TRBJ1-1; CDR3aa: CASSSGQANTEAFF
abundance: NA; v_gene: TRBV7-9; j_gene: TRBJ1-1; CDR3aa: CASSMGQGAEAFF
abundance: NA; v_gene: TRBV9; j_gene: TRBJ1-2; CDR3aa: CASSVTQDSYGYTF
abundance: NA; v_gene: TRBV24-1; j_gene: TRBJ2-1; CDR3aa: CATSDAHRTGGKNEQFF
abundance: NA; v_gene: TRBV19; j_gene: TRBJ1-5; CDR3aa: CASSLDRDGQPQHF
abundance: NA; v_gene: TRBV5-8; j_gene: TRBJ1-2; CDR3aa: CASTLPGVIGYGYTF
abundance: NA; v_gene: TRBV5-1; j_gene: TRBJ2-5; CDR3aa: CASSSFGWTSPGRETQYF
abundance: NA; v_gene: TRBV5-6; j_gene: TRBJ1-3; CDR3aa: CASSLQGTVGNTIYF
abundance: NA; v_gene: TRBV6-2/TRBV6-3; j_gene: TRBJ1-3; CDR3aa: CASSDAGAGGNTIYF
abundance: NA; v_gene: TRBV7-2; j_gene: TRBJ2-3; CDR3aa: CASSSGQHTDTQYF
abundance: NA; v_gene: TRBV5-1; j_gene: TRBJ1-1; CDR3aa: CASSTGQYTEAFF
abundance: NA; v_gene: TRBV3-1/TRBV3-2; j_gene: TRBJ2-7; CDR3aa: CASSQDLRGFYEQYF
abundance: NA; v_gene: TRBV3-1/TRBV3-2; j_gene: TRBJ2-5; CDR3aa: CASSHAIGRYSQQETQYF
abundance: NA; v_gene: TRBV29-1; j_gene: TRBJ2-7; CDR3aa: CSVQEQGNSYEQYF
abundance: few; v_gene: TRBV7-8; j_gene: TRBJ1-1; CDR3aa: CASSLQVNTEAFF
abundance: NA; v_gene: TRBV10-2; j_gene: TRBJ1-1; CDR3aa: CASGWAIAGDDTEAFF
abundance: NA; v_gene: TRBV20-1; j_gene: TRBJ2-1; CDR3aa: CSASTGNEQFF
abundance: NA; v_gene: TRBV4-1; j_gene: TRBJ2-1; CDR3aa: CASSHEEGSYNEQFF
abundance: NA; v_gene: TRBV4-2; j_gene: TRBJ1-1; CDR3aa: CASSQDDRVAFF
abundance: NA; v_gene: TRBV5-1; j_gene: TRBJ1-1; CDR3aa: CASSFSPGITEAFF
abundance: NA; v_gene: TRBV28; j_gene: TRBJ1-1; CDR3aa: CASSLWTGAWTEAFF
abundance: NA; v_gene: TRBV5-6; j_gene: TRBJ1-2; CDR3aa: CASSSTPVGAGGYTF
abundance: NA; v_gene: TRBV15; j_gene: TRBJ1-4; CDR3aa: CATSRDETGGVVTNEKLFF
abundance: NA; v_gene: TRBV11-2; j_gene: TRBJ2-2; CDR3aa: CASSLRWLQTEANTGELFF
abundance: NA; v_gene: TRBV7-2; j_gene: TRBJ1-1; CDR3aa: CASSLAGGQGGKTEAFF
abundance: NA; v_gene: TRBV5-4; j_gene: TRBJ2-7; CDR3aa: CASSSSGNYEQYF